The clone carrying this TCR beta chain was found a few times. Its target is unknown. The data are from a study of identical twins. General observations from the study: It was out-of-frame TCR alpha sharing in monozygotic twins that models underestimated. Among out-of-frame alpha sequences shared by twins, low generation probability occurred in excess. Insertions were reduced in abundant cord blood beta clonotypes but not in memory repertoires.

TCRdb re-derived calls from the 5' RACE reads in MiXCR, one entry per CDR3 protein. The sample has 1,800,000 or so distinct CDR3 sequences, about 30% seen once; the top ten hold about 0.3%. Each donor was a healthy Caucasian. Trimming removed 5 bases from V and 1 base from J, with 8 bases in between. This CDR3 is built from 14 residues. The genes are TRBV12-3 or TRBV12-4 and TRBJ2-2; TRBD2 might be the D (5 bases). The material sequenced was cord blood. The TCR sequence derives from a newborn girl in good health. The CDR3, as DNA: TGTGCCAGCAGTGCGGGCTTGAACACCGGGGAGCTGTTTTTT. This codes for CASSAGLNTGELFF.